This T cell receptor beta chain was retrieved from a study of T cell responses to AZD1222 COVID-19 vaccine. TCRdb's copy holds only in-frame clones and misses some; the assay was immunoSEQ multiplex PCR. Of roughly 120,000 clones in the sample, approximately 83% are singletons; the top ten hold 1.5% to 2%. The junction had 9 bases not matched to a gene; V was cut back by 9 bases and J by 7 bases. The CDR3 extends over 14 amino acids. The germline CDR1 and CDR2 sequences are MNHEY and SMNVEV (reference sequence). As regards this clone: Its specificity is unknown.

Points from the study as a whole: Spike-specific TCRs gained breadth and depth after people received two AZD1222 doses. Spike-wide vaccine-associated CD4 TCRs dominated at 160-218 and 743-854. Among the donors, most were white British and more were female, and clonal diversity was possibly underestimated. The study identified only six AZD1222 recipients as seropositive at baseline.

The sequence was obtained from an adult in good health. The source material was peripheral blood, sampled on day 0 of AZD1222 vaccination. This sequence joins TRBV27 and TRBJ1-6; 7 nucleotides align to TRBD1. CDR3 DNA sequence: TGTGCCAGTAGGGGGACAGCGACAAATTCACCCCTCCACTTT. It yields the protein CASRGTATNSPLHF.